The T cell receptor (beta chain) described here comes from a study of Ad26.COV2.S vaccination and SARS-CoV-2 variants. Study as a whole: Intramuscularly, Ad26.COV2.S was given either once or twice, 56 days apart.

Assay: immunoSEQ multiplex PCR; the TCRdb copy retains only in-frame clones and omits some. The sample consists of 300,000 to 500,000 clones, about 88% of them appearing once. In regard to this clone: The antigen remains unidentified.

Treatment reported: roughly 18 received Ad26.COV2.S at low or high dose, single or two shots; about five received placebo; per-sample allocation not given. The investigators took samples on day 63 after the first vaccine or placebo injection. It was Wuhan-strain SARS-CoV-2 spike that the Ad26 vaccine vector expressed. Whole-study findings and limits: Vaccinees reportedly had broad spike-specific CD8+ and CD4+ T cell responses.

This CDR3 contains 17 residues. V lost 4 bases and J 4 bases, leaving 21 bases between the germline ends. The germline V gene has CDR1 KGHDR and CDR2 SFDVKD. Sequenced here: peripheral blood, sampled in a trial of Ad26.COV2.S vaccine versus placebo. This TCR came from a person between 18 and 60 years old who received the Ad26.COV2.S COVID-19 vaccine or a placebo. The chain recombines TRBV24-1 with TRBJ1-2; no definite D call. The DNA of the CDR3 is TGTGCCACCAGTGACCCCTACGGACCCACATCACTCTATGGCTACACCTTC. Translated: CATSDPYGPTSLYGYTF.